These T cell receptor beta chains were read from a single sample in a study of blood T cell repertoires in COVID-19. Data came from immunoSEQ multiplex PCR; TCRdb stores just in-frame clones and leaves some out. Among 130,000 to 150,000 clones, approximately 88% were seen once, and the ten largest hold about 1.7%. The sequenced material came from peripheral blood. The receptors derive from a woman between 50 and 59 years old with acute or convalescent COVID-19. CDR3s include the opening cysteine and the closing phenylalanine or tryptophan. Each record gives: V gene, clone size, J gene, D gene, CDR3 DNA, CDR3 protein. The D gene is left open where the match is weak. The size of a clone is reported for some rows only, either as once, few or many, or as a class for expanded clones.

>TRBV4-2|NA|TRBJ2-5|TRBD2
TGTGCCAGCAGCCAAGCCAGGACGGGGGGCCAAGAGACCCAGTACTTC
CASSQARTGGQETQYF
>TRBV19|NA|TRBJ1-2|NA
TGTGCCAGTAGTTTACAGGATAACTATGGCTACACCTTC
CASSLQDNYGYTF
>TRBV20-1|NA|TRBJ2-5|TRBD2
TGCAGTGCTAGTGGGGGCGGGAGGGATCAAGAGACCCAGTACTTC
CSASGGGRDQETQYF
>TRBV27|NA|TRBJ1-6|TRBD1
TGTGCCAGCAAGGCAGGGGGCTTATATAATTCACCCCTCCACTTT
CASKAGGLYNSPLHF
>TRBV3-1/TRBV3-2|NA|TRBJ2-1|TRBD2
TGTGCCAGCAGCGAAGGCGGGAGCTTCTACAATGAGCAGTTCTTC
CASSEGGSFYNEQFF
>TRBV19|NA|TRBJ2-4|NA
TGTGCCAGTAGTGAAATGCGGGAAGGCATTCAGTACTTC
CASSEMREGIQYF
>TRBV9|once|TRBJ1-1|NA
TGTGCCAGCAGCGTATGGGGGGTTCTGAACACTGAAGCTTTCTTT
CASSVWGVLNTEAFF
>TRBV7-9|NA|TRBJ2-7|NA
TGTGCCAGCAGCCCTCCCGGTTCCCCCCCCTACGAGCAGTACTTC
CASSPPGSPPYEQYF
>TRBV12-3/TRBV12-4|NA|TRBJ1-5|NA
TGTGCCAGCAGTGTAGGGCTCGGGCAGCCCCAGCATTTT
CASSVGLGQPQHF
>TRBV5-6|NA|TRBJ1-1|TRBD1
TGTGCCAGCATAAAGGGGGCGCTTACTGAAGCTTTCTTT
CASIKGALTEAFF
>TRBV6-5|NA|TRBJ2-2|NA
TGTGCCAGCAGTTACTTTGACAGGTCCGGGGAGCTGTTTTTT
CASSYFDRSGELFF
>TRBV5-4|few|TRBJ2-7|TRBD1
TGTGCCAGCAGCAGACAGGGTTTAGGCGAGCAGTACTTC
CASSRQGLGEQYF
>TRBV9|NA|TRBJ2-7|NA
TGTGCCAGCAGCGTTAGCGAAACCTACGAGCAGTACTTC
CASSVSETYEQYF
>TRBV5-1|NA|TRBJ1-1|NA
TGCGCCAGCAGAATAGGAGGCACGAACACTGAAGCTTTCTTT
CASRIGGTNTEAFF
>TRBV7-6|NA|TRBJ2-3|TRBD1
TGTGCCAGCAGCTTCCAGACAGGGATTGAGGCGCAAGATACGCAGTATTTT
CASSFQTGIEAQDTQYF
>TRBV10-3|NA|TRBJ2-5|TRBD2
TGTGCCATCAATGAGCGGGAGGGAGAGACCCAGTACTTC
CAINEREGETQYF
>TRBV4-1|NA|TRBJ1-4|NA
TGCGCCAGCAGCCAAGTTGACGGCGGAAATGAAAAACTGTTTTTT
CASSQVDGGNEKLFF
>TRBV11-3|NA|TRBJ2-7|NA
TGTGCCAGCAGCCCGGGACACTACTACGAGCAGTACTTC
CASSPGHYYEQYF
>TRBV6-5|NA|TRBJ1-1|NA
TGTGCCAGCAGGCCAATGACAGCCACCCCCGAAGCTTTCTTT
CASRPMTATPEAFF
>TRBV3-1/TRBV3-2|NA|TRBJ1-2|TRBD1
TGTGCCAGCAGCCAAGATTCCTCGGACAGGGCGTACTATGGCTACACCTTC
CASSQDSSDRAYYGYTF
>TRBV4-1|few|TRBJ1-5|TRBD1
TGCGCCAGCAGCCAAGCGGTGACAGGGAGCAATCAGCCCCAGCATTTT
CASSQAVTGSNQPQHF
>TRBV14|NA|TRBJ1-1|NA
TGTGCCAGCAAGGAGGCGTCGAACACTGAAGCTTTCTTT
CASKEASNTEAFF
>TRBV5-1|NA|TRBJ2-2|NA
TGCGCCAGCAGCATTGTGGACAGATCCACCGGGGAGCTGTTTTTT
CASSIVDRSTGELFF
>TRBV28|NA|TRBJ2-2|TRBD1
TGTGCCAGCAGTGGACAGGGTTGGACCGGGGAGCTGTTTTTT
CASSGQGWTGELFF
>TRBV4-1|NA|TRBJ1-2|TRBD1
TGCGCCAGCAGCCAAGATTTGACGGGGACAGGGAACGGCTACACCTTC
CASSQDLTGTGNGYTF
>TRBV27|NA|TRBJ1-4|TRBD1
TGTGCCAGCAGTTTGGGGGCAGGGGGCTTGTTTAATGAAAAACTGTTTTTT
CASSLGAGGLFNEKLFF
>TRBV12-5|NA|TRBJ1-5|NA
TGTGCTAGTGGCCCAGGGGGCAATCAGCCCCAGCATTTT
CASGPGGNQPQHF
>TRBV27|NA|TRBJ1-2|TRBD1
TGTGCCAGCAGGGGGACAGGGCTTCCTGGCTACACCTTC
CASRGTGLPGYTF
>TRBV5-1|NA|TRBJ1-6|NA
TGCGCCAGCAGCTTGGCATCGACGGAGAATTCACCCCTCCACTTT
CASSLASTENSPLHF
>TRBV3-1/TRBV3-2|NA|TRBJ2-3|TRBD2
TGTGCCAGCAGCCAAGTGACTAGCGGGAGCACAGATACGCAGTATTTT
CASSQVTSGSTDTQYF
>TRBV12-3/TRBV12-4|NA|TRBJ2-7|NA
TGTGCCAGCAGCCCTGACAGGCACGAGCAGTACTTC
CASSPDRHEQYF
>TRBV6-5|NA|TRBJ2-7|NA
TGTGCCAGCAGTTATCAAGGGGCCTACGTGGAGCAGTACTTC
CASSYQGAYVEQYF
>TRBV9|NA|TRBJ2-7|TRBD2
TGTGCCAGCAATGCGGGAGGGCCAGGCGAGCAGTACTTC
CASNAGGPGEQYF
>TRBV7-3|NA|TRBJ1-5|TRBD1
TGTGCCAGCAGCACGGGACAGGGGGATCAGCCCCAGCATTTT
CASSTGQGDQPQHF
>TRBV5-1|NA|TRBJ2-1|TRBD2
TGCGCCAGCAGCTTACGGACTAGCGGGAGTCAGGATGAGCAGTTCTTC
CASSLRTSGSQDEQFF
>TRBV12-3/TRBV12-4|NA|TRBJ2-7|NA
TGTGCCAGCAAGGCGGGCCCCTACGAGCAGTACTTC
CASKAGPYEQYF
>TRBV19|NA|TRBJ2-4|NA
TGTGCCAGTAGTATGGGGATGGGGAGTGGAAACATTCAGTACTTC
CASSMGMGSGNIQYF
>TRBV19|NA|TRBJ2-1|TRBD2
TGTGCCAGTAGTATGGTTTTGGGACTAGCGGGGGAAAGCTCCTACAATGAGCAGTTCTTC
CASSMVLGLAGESSYNEQFF
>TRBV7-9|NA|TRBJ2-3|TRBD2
TGTGCCAGCAGCTTAACTAGCGGGGTGGTAGATACGCAGTATTTT
CASSLTSGVVDTQYF
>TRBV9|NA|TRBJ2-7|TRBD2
TGTGCCAGCAGCGTAGGACTAGCGCAAACCTACGAGCAGTACTTC
CASSVGLAQTYEQYF
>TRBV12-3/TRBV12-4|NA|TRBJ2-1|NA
TGTGCCAGCAAAGATACAAATGAGCAGTTCTTC
CASKDTNEQFF
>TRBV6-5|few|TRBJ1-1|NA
TGTGCCAGCAGTTACGGCGGCAGAATTAACACTGAAGCTTTCTTT
CASSYGGRINTEAFF
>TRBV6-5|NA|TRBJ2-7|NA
TGTGCCAGCAGTTGGCAGGGGGGTTACGAGCAGTACTTC
CASSWQGGYEQYF
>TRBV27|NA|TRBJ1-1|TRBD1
TGTGCCAGCAGTGACTACAGGGGTCACGCTGAAGCTTTCTTT
CASSDYRGHAEAFF